Following are 11 T cell receptor beta chains from one sample sequenced in a study of preoperative IRX-2 immunotherapy in early breast cancer. The treatment is: preoperative locoregional IRX-2 cytokine immunotherapy. TCRdb's table, derived via immunoSEQ multiplex PCR, lists solely in-frame clones and lacks some. The sample shows about 6,600 clones, about 69% of them seen only once. The sample in question was tumor tissue, obtained before IRX-2 immunotherapy. These receptor sequences come from a human donor with breast cancer.

This chain uses TRBV7-4 with TRBJ1-5; a possible D gene is TRBD1 (6 bases). The V end lost 5 bases, the J end lost 0 bases, and 8 bases lay between the germline ends. CDR3 length: 14 amino acids. Germline loops: CDR1 SGHVT, CDR2 SQSDAQ. CDR3 sequence: CASSRQDSNQPQHF. The DNA for the CDR3 is TGTGCCAGCAGCCGACAGGATAGCAATCAGCCCCAGCATTTT.

The V call is TRBV5-1, the J call TRBJ2-1, with D perhaps matching TRBD1 (5 bases). The V gene's germline CDR1 is SGHRS and CDR2 YFSETQ. This CDR3 has 16 residues. Deletions cut 1 base from V and 3 bases from J, with 14 bases between. CDR3 sequence (DNA): TGCGCCAGCAGCTTGCTCTCAGGGTCTGTCTACAATGAGCAGTTCTTC. It encodes CASSLLSGSVYNEQFF.

The gene calls are TRBV5-1 and TRBJ2-3, with 7 bases that match TRBD2. This CDR3 spans 14 amino acids. V gave up 4 bases and J gave up 2 bases; unmatched junction bases: 4. Germline V gene lookup returns CDR1 SGHRS and CDR2 YFSETQ. The CDR3 sequence: CASSGGGVTDTQYF. The CDR3 DNA sequence: TGCGCCAGCAGCGGTGGGGGGGTCACAGATACGCAGTATTTT.

The chain carries TRBV28 and TRBJ2-7; D is ambiguous. The CDR3 is made up of 12 amino acids. CDR1 is MDHEN and CDR2 is SYDVKM in the germline V gene. V gave up 6 bases and J gave up 1 base, with 7 bases separating them. The CDR3 loop reads CASRVASYEQYF. The DNA of the CDR3 is TGTGCCAGCAGGGTAGCATCCTACGAGCAGTACTTC. Variable domain in full (rest from reference TRBV28 and TRBJ2-7): DVKVTQSSRYLVKRTGEKVFLECVQDMDHENMFWYRQDPGLGLRLIYFSYDVKMKEKGDIPEGYSVSREKKERFSLILESASTNQTSMYLCASRVASYEQYFGPGTRLTVT.

The rearrangement links TRBV11-3 to TRBJ2-3, with 10 positions matching TRBD1. From germline, CDR1 is SGHNT and CDR2 YENEEA. J lost 2 bases, V lost 5 bases, and 4 bases had no gene match. CDR3 size: 15 residues. The CDR3 reads CASSPGTGATDTQYF. Here the CDR3 DNA reads TGTGCCAGCAGCCCCGGGACAGGGGCCACAGATACGCAGTATTTT.

As regards this clone: Relative to the germline gene, one junction end is altered; a read error may explain this. V gene TRBV18 combines with J gene TRBJ2-5; unclear D gene. There are 13 residues in the CDR3. In germline, CDR1 is KGHSH, CDR2 LQKENI. The CDR3 sequence is CVSSPFESETQYF. The CDR3 nucleotides read TGTGTCAGCTCACCATTTGAGTCGGAGACCCAGTACTTC.

J is TRBJ1-1 and V is TRBV12-5; 7 bases align to TRBD1. Germline V gene sequence: CDR1 LGHNT, CDR2 FRNRAP. The CDR3 totals 14 residues. J gave up 5 bases and V 1 base, and 4 bases lay outside the gene matches. This CDR3 reads CASGLADRDTEAFF. The CDR3 DNA reads as TGTGCTAGTGGTTTGGCCGACAGGGATACTGAAGCTTTCTTT.

This clone was detected only once. The chain is built from TRBV19 and TRBJ1-1; D gene uncertain. V was trimmed by 5 bases and J by 4 bases, leaving 14 bases between them. The CDR3 runs 14 residues. Germline-derived CDR1 and CDR2 are LNHDA and SQIVND (reference sequence). The CDR3 nucleotides are TGTGCCAGTAGTCCCCGCCGGGGAGGCACTGAAGCTTTCTTT. It translates to CASSPRRGGTEAFF.

The rearrangement links TRBV6-8 to TRBJ2-2; possibly TRBD1 for D (5 bases). Germline-derived CDR1 and CDR2 are MNHGY and SAAAGT. Trimming took 6 bases from V and 4 from J, leaving 18 bases between them. The CDR3 contains 16 residues. Written as DNA, the CDR3 is TGTGCCAGCAGATCTCTTCGGCGACAGATCACCGGGGAGCTGTTTTTT. This translates into CASRSLRRQITGELFF.

The V call is TRBV19, the J call TRBJ2-2, with D possibly matching TRBD1 (6 bases). The germline V gene has CDR1 LNHDA and CDR2 SQIVND (reference sequence). The V end lost 5 bases, the J end lost 0 bases, and 13 bases lay between the germline ends. CDR3 length: 16 residues. The CDR3, as DNA: TGTGCCAGTAGTCCAACCGGGACACCGAACACCGGGGAGCTGTTTTTT. Protein product: CASSPTGTPNTGELFF.

This clone has just a few counts. V gene TRBV5-1 combines with J gene TRBJ2-1, with TRBD1 matching 8 bases. The CDR3 spans 15 residues. Germline V gene sequence: CDR1 SGHRS, CDR2 YFSETQ. Unmatched junction bases numbered 6, after V lost 1 base and J lost 6 bases. The CDR3 loop reads CASSLRQGWRNEQFF. In DNA form, the CDR3 reads TGCGCCAGCAGCTTGAGACAGGGGTGGCGCAATGAGCAGTTCTTC.